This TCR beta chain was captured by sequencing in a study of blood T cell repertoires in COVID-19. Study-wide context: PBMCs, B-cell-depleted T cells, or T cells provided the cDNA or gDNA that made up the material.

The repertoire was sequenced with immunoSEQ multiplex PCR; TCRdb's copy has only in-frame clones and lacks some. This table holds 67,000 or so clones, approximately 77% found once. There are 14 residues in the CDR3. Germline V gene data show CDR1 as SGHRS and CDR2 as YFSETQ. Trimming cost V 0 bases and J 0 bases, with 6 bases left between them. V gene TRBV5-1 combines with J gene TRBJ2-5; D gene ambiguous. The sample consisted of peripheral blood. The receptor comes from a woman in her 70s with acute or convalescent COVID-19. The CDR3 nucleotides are TGCGCCAGCAGCTTGGAAAACAACCAAGAGACCCAGTACTTC. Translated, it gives CASSLENNQETQYF.